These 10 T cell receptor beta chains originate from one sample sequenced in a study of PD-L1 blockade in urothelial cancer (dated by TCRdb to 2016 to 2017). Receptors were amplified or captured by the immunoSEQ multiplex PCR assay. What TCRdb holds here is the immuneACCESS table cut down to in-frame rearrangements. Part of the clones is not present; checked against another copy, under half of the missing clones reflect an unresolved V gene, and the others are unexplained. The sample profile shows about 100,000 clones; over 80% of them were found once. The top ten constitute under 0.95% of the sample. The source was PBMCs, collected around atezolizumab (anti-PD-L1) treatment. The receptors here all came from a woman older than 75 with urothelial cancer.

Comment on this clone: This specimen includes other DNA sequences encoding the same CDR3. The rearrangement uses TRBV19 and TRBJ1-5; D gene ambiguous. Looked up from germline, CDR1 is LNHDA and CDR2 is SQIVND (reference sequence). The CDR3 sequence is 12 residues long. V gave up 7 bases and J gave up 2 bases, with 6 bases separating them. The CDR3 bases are TGTGCCAGTACGAGGGGCAATCAGCCCCAGCATTTT. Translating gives CASTRGNQPQHF.

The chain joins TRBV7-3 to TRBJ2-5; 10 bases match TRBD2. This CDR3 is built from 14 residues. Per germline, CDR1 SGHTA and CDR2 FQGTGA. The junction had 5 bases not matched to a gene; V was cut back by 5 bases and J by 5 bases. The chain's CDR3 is CASSQAGGLETQYF. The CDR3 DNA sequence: TGTGCCAGCAGCCAAGCGGGAGGGCTTGAGACCCAGTACTTC. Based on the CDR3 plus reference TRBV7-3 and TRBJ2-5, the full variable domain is GAGVSQTPSNKVTEKGKYVELRCDPISGHTALYWYRQSLGQGPEFLIYFQGTGAADDSGLPNDRFFAVRPEGSVSTLKIQRTERGDSAVYLCASSQAGGLETQYFGPGTRLLVL.

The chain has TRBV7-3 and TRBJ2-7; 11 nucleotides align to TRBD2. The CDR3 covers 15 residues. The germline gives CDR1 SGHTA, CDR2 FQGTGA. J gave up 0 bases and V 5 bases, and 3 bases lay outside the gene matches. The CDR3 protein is CASSGLAGGSYEQYF. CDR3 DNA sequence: TGTGCCAGCAGCGGACTAGCGGGTGGCTCCTACGAGCAGTACTTC.

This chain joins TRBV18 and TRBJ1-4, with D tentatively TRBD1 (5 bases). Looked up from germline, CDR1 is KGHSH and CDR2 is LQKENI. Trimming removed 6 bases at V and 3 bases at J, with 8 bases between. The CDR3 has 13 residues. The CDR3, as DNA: TGTGCCAGCTCGGGGCCTGCTAATGAAAAACTGTTTTTT. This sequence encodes CASSGPANEKLFF.

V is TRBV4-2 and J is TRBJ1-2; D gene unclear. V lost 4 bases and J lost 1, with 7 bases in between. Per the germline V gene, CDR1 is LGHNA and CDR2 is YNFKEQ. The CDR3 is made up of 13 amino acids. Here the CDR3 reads CASSPEGNYGYTF. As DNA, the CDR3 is TGTGCCAGCAGCCCCGAGGGTAACTATGGCTACACCTTC.

The DNA for the CDR3 is TGTGCCAGCAGGGGCTCGGAACTCCCCTATGGCTACACCTTC. Protein sequence: CASRGSELPYGYTF. The gene calls are TRBV7-9 and TRBJ1-2, with no clear D. The V end was cut by 6 bases, the J end by 4 bases, with 15 bases between. From germline, CDR1 is SEHNR and CDR2 FQNEAQ (reference sequence). This CDR3 spans 14 amino acids.

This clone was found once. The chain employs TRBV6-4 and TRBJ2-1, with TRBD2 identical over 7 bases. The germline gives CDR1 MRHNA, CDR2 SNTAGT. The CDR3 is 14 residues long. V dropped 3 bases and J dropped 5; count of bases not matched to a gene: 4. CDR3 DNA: TGTGCCAGCAGTGAAAGTCTAGCGGACAATGAGCAGTTCTTC. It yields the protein CASSESLADNEQFF.

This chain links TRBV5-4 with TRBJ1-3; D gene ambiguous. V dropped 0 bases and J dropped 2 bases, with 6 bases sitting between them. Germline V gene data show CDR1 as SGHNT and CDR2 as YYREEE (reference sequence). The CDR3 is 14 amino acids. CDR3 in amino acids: CASSLDQAGNTIYF. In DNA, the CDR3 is TGTGCCAGCAGCTTGGACCAGGCTGGAAACACCATATATTTT.

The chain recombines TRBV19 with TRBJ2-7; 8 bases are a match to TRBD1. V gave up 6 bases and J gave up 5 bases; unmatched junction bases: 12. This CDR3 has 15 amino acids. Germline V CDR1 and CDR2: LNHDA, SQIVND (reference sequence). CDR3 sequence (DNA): TGTGCCAGTAGCAAAGGACGGGACAGGCTTCACGAGCAGTACTTC. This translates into CASSKGRDRLHEQYF.

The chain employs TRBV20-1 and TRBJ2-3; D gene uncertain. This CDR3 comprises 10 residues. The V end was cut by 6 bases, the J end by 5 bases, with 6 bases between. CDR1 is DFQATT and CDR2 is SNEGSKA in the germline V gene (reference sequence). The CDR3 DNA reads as TGCAGTGCCTTCGTAGATACGCAGTATTTT. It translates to CSAFVDTQYF.